This T cell receptor (beta chain) was retrieved from a study of blood T cell repertoires in COVID-19. V was pared by 4 bases and J by 2 bases, with 8 bases of the junction left unmatched. The germline V gene has CDR1 SGHRS and CDR2 YFSETQ. This CDR3 is 17 amino acids long. Measured with immunoSEQ multiplex PCR; TCRdb has only the in-frame clones, and not every one. Here the sample spans hundreds of thousands of clones, about 85% being singletons. This chain uses TRBV5-1 with TRBJ2-5, with TRBD2 matching over 13 bases. The TCR comes from a man aged 18 to 30 with active or convalescent COVID-19. The sequencing sample was made of peripheral blood. The CDR3 spells CASSLGLAGNLQETQYF. The DNA of the CDR3 is TGCGCCAGCAGCCTGGGACTAGCGGGGAACCTTCAAGAGACCCAGTACTTC.